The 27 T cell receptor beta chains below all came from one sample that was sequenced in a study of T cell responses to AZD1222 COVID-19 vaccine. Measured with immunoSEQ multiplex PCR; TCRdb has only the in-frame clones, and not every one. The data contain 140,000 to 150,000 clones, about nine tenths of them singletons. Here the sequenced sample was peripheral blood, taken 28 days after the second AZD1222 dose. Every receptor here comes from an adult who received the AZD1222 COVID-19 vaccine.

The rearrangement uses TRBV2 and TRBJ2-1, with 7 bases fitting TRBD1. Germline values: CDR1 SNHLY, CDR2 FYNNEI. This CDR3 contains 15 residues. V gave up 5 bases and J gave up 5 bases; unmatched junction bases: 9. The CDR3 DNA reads TGTGCCAGCAGTCAGGAAGGGGGCTCGCACAATGAGCAGTTCTTC. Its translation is CASSQEGGSHNEQFF.

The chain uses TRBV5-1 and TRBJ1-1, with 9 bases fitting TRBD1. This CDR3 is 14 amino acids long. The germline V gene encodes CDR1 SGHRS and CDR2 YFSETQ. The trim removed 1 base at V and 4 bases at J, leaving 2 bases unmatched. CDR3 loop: CASSLRQGVTEAFF. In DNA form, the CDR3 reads TGCGCCAGCAGCTTGAGACAGGGGGTCACTGAAGCTTTCTTT.

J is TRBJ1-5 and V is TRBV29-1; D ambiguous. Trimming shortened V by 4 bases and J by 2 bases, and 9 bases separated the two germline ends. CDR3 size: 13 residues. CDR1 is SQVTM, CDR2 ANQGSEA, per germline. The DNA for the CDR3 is TGCAGCGTTGGGGGTACGGGCAATCAGCCCCAGCATTTT. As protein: CSVGGTGNQPQHF. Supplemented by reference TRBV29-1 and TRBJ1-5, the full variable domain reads SAVISQKPSRDICQRGTSLTIQCQVDSQVTMMFWYRQQPGQSLTLIATANQGSEATYESGFVIDKFPISRPNLTFSTLTVSNMSPEDSSIYLCSVGGTGNQPQHFGDGTRLSIL.

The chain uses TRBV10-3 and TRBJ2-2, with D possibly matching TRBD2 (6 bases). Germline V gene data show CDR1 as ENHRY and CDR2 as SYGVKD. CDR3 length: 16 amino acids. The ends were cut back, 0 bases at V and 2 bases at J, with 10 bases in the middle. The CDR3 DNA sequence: TGTGCCATCAGTGAGTCGAGTAGCGGTAACACCGGGGAGCTGTTTTTT. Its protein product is CAISESSSGNTGELFF.

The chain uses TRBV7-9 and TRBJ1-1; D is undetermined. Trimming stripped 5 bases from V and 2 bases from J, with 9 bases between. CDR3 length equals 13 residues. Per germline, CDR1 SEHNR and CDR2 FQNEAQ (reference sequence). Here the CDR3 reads CASSPRINTEAFF. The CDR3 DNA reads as TGTGCCAGCAGCCCTCGGATCAACACTGAAGCTTTCTTT.

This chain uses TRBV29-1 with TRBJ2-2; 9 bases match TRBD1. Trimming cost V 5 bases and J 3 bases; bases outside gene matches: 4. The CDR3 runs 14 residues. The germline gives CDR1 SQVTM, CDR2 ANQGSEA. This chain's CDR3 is CSVRTGDYTGELFF. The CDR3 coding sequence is TGCAGCGTTCGGACAGGGGATTACACCGGGGAGCTGTTTTTT.

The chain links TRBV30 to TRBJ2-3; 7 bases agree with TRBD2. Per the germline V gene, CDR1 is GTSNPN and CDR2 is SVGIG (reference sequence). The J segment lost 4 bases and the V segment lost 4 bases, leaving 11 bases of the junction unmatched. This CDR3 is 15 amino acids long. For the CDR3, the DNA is TGTGCCTGGACTCTCCGCCCCGGGAGGCCAGATACGCAGTATTTT. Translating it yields CAWTLRPGRPDTQYF.

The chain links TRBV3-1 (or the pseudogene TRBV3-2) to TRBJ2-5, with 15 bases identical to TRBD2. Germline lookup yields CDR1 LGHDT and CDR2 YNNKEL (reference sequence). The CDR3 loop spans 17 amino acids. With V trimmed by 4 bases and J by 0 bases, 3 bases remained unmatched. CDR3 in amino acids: CASSPGTSGGNQETQYF. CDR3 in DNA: TGTGCCAGCAGCCCCGGGACTAGCGGGGGGAACCAAGAGACCCAGTACTTC.

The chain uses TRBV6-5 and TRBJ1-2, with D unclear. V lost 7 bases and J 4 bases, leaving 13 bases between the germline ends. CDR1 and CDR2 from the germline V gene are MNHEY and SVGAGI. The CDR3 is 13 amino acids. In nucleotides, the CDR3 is TGTGCCAGCACCTCGAGGCTCGCCTATGGCTACACCTTC. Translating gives CASTSRLAYGYTF.

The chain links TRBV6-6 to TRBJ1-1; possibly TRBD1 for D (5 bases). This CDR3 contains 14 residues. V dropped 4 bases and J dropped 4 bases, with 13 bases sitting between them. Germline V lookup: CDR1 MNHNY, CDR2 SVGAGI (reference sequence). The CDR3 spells CASSFPGRVTEAFF. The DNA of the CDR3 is TGTGCCAGCAGTTTTCCAGGCAGGGTCACTGAAGCTTTCTTT.

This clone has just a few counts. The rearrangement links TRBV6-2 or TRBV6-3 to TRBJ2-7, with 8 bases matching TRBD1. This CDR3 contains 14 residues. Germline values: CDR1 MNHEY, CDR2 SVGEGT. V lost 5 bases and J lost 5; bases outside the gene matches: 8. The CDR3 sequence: CASSTGQGVHEQYF. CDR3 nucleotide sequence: TGTGCCAGCAGTACCGGACAGGGCGTACACGAGCAGTACTTC.

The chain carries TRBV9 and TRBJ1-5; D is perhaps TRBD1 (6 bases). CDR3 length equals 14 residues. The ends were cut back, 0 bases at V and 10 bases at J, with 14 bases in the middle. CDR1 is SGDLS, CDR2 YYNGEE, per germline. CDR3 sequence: CASSVGPGATPQHF. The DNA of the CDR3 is TGTGCCAGCAGCGTAGGCCCGGGGGCTACCCCCCAGCATTTT.

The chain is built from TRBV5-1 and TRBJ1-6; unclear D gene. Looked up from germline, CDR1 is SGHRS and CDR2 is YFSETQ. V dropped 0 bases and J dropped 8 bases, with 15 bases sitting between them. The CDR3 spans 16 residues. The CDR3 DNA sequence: TGCGCCAGCAGCTTGGGGGTCGGTGCAAGGGATTCACCCCTCCACTTT. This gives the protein CASSLGVGARDSPLHF.

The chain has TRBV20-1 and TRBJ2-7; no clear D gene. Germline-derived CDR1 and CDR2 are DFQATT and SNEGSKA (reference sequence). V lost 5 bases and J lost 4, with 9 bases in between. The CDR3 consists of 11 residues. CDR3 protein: CSAQPGYEQYF. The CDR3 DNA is TGCAGTGCTCAGCCCGGATACGAGCAGTACTTC.

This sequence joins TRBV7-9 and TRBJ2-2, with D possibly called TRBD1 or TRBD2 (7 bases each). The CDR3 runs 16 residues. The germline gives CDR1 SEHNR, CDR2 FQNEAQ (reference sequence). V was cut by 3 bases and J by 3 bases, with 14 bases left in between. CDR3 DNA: TGTGCCAGCAGCTTCCTGACAGGGAGGGACACCGGGGAGCTGTTTTTT. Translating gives CASSFLTGRDTGELFF.

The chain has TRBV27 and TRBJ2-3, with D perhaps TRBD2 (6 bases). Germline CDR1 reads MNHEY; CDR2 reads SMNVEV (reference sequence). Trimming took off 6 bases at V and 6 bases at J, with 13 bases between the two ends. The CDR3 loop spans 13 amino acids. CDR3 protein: CASSPGVGDTQYF. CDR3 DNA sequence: TGTGCCAGCAGCCCGGGAGTTGGCGATACGCAGTATTTT.

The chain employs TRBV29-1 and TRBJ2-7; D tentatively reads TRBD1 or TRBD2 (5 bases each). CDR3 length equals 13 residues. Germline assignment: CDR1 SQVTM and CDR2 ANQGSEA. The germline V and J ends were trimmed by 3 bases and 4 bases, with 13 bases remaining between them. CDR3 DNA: TGCAGCGTTGAGGGACGTGCAGATTACGAGCAGTACTTC. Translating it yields CSVEGRADYEQYF.

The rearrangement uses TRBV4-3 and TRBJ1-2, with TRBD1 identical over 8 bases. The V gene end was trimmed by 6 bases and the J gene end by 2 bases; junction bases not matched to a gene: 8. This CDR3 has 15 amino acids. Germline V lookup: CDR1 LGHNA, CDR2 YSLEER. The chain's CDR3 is CASSQIQGENYGYTF. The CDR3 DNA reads TGCGCCAGCAGTCAAATACAGGGGGAGAACTATGGCTACACCTTC.

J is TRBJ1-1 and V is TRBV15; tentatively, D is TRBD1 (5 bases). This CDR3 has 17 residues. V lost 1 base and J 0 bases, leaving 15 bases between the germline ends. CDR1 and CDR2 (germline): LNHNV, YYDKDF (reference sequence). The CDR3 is CATSRGGVGDMNTEAFF. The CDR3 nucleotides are TGTGCCACCAGCAGAGGGGGGGTCGGGGATATGAACACTGAAGCTTTCTTT.

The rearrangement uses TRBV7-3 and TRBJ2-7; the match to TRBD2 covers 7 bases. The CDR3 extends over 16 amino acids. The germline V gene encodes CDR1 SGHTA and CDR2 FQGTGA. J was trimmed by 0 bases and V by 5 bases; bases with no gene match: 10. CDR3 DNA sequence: TGTGCCAGCAGCCCCCAGGGAGGGAGCTCCTCCTACGAGCAGTACTTC. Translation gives CASSPQGGSSSYEQYF. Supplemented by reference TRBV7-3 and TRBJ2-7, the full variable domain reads GAGVSQTPSNKVTEKGKYVELRCDPISGHTALYWYRQSLGQGPEFLIYFQGTGAADDSGLPNDRFFAVRPEGSVSTLKIQRTERGDSAVYLCASSPQGGSSSYEQYFGPGTRLTVT.

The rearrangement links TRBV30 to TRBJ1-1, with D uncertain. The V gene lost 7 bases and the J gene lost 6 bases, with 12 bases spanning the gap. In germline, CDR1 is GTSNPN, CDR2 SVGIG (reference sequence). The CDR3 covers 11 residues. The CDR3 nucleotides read TGTGCCTACACAAGAGGCGCTGAAGCTTTCTTT. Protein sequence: CAYTRGAEAFF.

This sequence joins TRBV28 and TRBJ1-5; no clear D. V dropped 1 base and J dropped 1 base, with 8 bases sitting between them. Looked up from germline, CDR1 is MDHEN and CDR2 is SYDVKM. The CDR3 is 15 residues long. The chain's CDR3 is CASSLFGLSNQPQHF. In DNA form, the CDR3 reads TGTGCCAGCAGTTTATTCGGCCTGAGCAATCAGCCCCAGCATTTT.

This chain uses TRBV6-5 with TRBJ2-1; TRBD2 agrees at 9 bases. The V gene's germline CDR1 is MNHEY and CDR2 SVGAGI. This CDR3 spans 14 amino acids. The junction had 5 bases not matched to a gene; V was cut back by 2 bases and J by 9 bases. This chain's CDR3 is CASSYATSGAEQFF. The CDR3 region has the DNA TGTGCCAGCAGTTACGCGACTAGCGGCGCTGAGCAGTTCTTC.

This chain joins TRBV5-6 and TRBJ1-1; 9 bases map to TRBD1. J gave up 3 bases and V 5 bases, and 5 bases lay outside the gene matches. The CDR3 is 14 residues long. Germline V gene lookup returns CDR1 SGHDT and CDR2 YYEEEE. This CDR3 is CASRRTGEHTEAFF. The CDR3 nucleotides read TGTGCCAGCAGACGGACAGGGGAACACACTGAAGCTTTCTTT.

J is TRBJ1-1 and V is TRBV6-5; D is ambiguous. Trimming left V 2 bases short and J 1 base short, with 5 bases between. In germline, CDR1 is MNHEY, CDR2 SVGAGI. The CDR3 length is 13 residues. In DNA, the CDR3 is TGTGCCAGCAGTTACACGGAGAACACTGAAGCTTTCTTT. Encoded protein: CASSYTENTEAFF.

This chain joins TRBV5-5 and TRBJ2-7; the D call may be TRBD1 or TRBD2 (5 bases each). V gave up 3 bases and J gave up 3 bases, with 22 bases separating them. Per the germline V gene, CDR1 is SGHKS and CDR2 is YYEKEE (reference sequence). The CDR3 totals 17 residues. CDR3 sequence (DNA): TGTGCCAGCAGCTGGAGGACTGGACTGCCGGACATCTACGAGCAGTACTTC. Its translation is CASSWRTGLPDIYEQYF.

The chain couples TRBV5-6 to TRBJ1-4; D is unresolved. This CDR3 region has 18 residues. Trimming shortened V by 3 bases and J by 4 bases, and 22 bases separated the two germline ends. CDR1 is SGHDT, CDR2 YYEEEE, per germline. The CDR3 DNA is TGTGCCAGCAGCTCGGGAGTGCGTTCCGAAGGTCGTAATGAAAAACTGTTTTTT. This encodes CASSSGVRSEGRNEKLFF.